These 10 T cell receptor beta chains were sequenced from one sample in a study of PD-1 blockade in classical Hodgkin lymphoma. All trial patients relapsed after autologous stem cell transplantation. Sequencing used immunoSEQ multiplex PCR; TCRdb keeps in-frame clones, though not all of them. The table lists 35,000 to 50,000 clones, 65% to 80% of them singletons. This material consisted of peripheral blood mononuclear cells (PBMCs), taken at baseline. All receptors derive from a human donor with classical Hodgkin lymphoma.

The rearrangement joins TRBV30 to TRBJ1-1; D remains ambiguous. Germline CDR1 GTSNPN, CDR2 SVGIG (reference sequence). The ends were cut back, 0 bases at V and 8 bases at J, with 7 bases in the middle. The CDR3 contains 11 residues. Here the CDR3 DNA reads TGTGCCTGGAGTGTACGATGGGAAGCTTTCTTT. Translating it yields CAWSVRWEAFF.

This clone was found once. The chain has TRBV7-8 and TRBJ2-6; possibly TRBD1 or TRBD2 for D (5 bases each). Germline V gene lookup returns CDR1 SGHVS and CDR2 FQNEAQ. Trimming pared 6 bases from V and 0 bases from J, leaving 12 bases between. CDR3 size: 16 residues. The CDR3 DNA is TGTGCCAGCAGTCGAGGGGCGAGCTCTGGGGCCAACGTCCTGACTTTC. It codes for CASSRGASSGANVLTF.

The chain employs TRBV7-2 and TRBJ2-5; no reliable D call. Trimming removed 6 bases at V and 7 bases at J, with 12 bases between. The CDR3 is 12 residues long. CDR1 is SGHTA and CDR2 is FQGNSA in the germline V gene. In nucleotides, the CDR3 is TGTGCCAGCAGGTTGGACGGAGCGACCCAGTACTTC. This sequence encodes CASRLDGATQYF.

V gene TRBV30 combines with J gene TRBJ1-1, with D uncertain. V lost 2 bases and J 7 bases, leaving 11 bases between the germline ends. The CDR3 loop spans 12 amino acids. The germline CDR1 and CDR2 sequences are GTSNPN and SVGIG (reference sequence). This CDR3 reads CAWSPANREAFF. The CDR3 nucleotides read TGTGCCTGGAGTCCGGCAAACCGTGAAGCTTTCTTT.

The gene calls are TRBV7-6 and TRBJ2-3, with D maybe TRBD2 (6 bases). Germline loops: CDR1 SGHVS, CDR2 FNYEAQ. The CDR3 runs 16 residues. Trimming took off 1 base at V and 2 bases at J, with 13 bases between the two ends. Written as DNA, the CDR3 is TGTGCCAGCAGCTTAGGTTTGCTAGCGACCACAGATACGCAGTATTTT. It encodes CASSLGLLATTDTQYF.

This clone has only one observation. The chain uses TRBV10-3 and TRBJ1-3; D is perhaps TRBD1 (5 bases). This CDR3 spans 15 amino acids. V was pared by 2 bases and J by 0 bases, with 8 bases between. In germline, CDR1 is ENHRY, CDR2 SYGVKD. CDR3 region: CAISEGGDSGNTIYF. The CDR3 nucleotides read TGTGCCATCAGTGAGGGGGGGGACTCTGGAAACACCATATATTTT.

This chain joins TRBV11-1 and TRBJ2-1; D remains unclear. Trimming took off 2 bases at V and 1 base at J, with 9 bases between the two ends. Per germline, CDR1 SGHAT and CDR2 FQDESV (reference sequence). The CDR3 loop spans 15 amino acids. The CDR3 coding sequence is TGTGCCAGCAGCTTAATGGCTTCGTCCTACAATGAGCAGTTCTTC. It is translated as CASSLMASSYNEQFF.

The sample holds one count of this clone. This chain links TRBV30 with TRBJ2-7; a weak D match, TRBD2 (6 bases). The ends were cut back, 2 bases at V and 0 bases at J, with 17 bases in the middle. Germline loops: CDR1 GTSNPN, CDR2 SVGIG (reference sequence). The CDR3 is 16 amino acids. This CDR3 reads CAWSPWDFSSSYEQYF. CDR3 nucleotides: TGTGCCTGGAGTCCCTGGGACTTTTCCAGCTCCTACGAGCAGTACTTC.

The chain couples TRBV30 to TRBJ2-1; D is possibly TRBD2 (5 bases). V lost 1 base and J lost 4, with 11 bases in between. Germline V gene data show CDR1 as GTSNPN and CDR2 as SVGIG (reference sequence). This CDR3 has 14 residues. CDR3 DNA: TGTGCCTGGAGTGCGGACTCGGCGTACAATGAGCAGTTCTTC. Protein sequence: CAWSADSAYNEQFF.

This clone appeared once. The chain combines TRBV28 with TRBJ1-2; D is perhaps TRBD1 (5 bases). The germline V gene encodes CDR1 MDHEN and CDR2 SYDVKM. The CDR3 is 11 amino acids. V lost 8 bases to trimming and J lost 7 bases, with 11 bases between them. The CDR3 loop reads CASGAPGGYTF. The DNA for the CDR3 is TGTGCCAGCGGGGCCCCCGGTGGCTACACCTTC.